Listed here are 6 T cell receptor beta chains from one sample, sequenced in a study of blood T cell repertoires in COVID-19. Here immunoSEQ multiplex PCR was the method, and the copy in TCRdb shows in-frame clones only, minus some. Of 54,000 or so clones listed, 86% were seen once; the top ten hold around 23%. The sample was peripheral blood. The origin of the receptors is a woman aged 80 or over with acute or convalescent COVID-19.

A remark on this clone: The junction departs from the called germline gene at one end, perhaps through a read error. The chain couples TRBV7-7 to TRBJ2-5; D uncertain. The length of the CDR3 is 14 residues. Per the germline V gene, CDR1 is SSHAT and CDR2 is FNYEAQ (reference sequence). The CDR3 is CASSAALPEETQYF. In DNA form, the CDR3 reads TGTGCTAGCAGCGCAGCGTTACCAGAAGAGACCCAGTACTTC.

V usage is TRBV2 and J usage is TRBJ1-5, with no clear D. CDR1 and CDR2 (germline): SNHLY, FYNNEI. The CDR3 runs 15 residues. V was trimmed by 4 bases and J by 0 bases, leaving 10 bases between them. CDR3 DNA sequence: TGTGCCAGCAGTGTGGCCACCGTTAGCAATCAGCCCCAGCATTTT. Encoded protein: CASSVATVSNQPQHF.

In this sample, this clone turned up a few times. The chain recombines TRBV29-1 with TRBJ2-1; TRBD2 matches 9 bases. The length of the CDR3 is 15 residues. The junction had 14 bases not matched to a gene; V was cut back by 4 bases and J by 10 bases. Germline CDR1 is SQVTM and CDR2 is ANQGSEA. The CDR3 DNA is TGCAGCGTTGGCCCCAGCGGGAGGCCCTACGGGGAGCAGTTCTTC. Protein: CSVGPSGRPYGEQFF.

V and J are TRBV3-1 (or the pseudogene TRBV3-2) and TRBJ1-3; 7 nucleotides match TRBD1. J was trimmed by 7 bases and V by 6 bases; bases with no gene match: 12. Looked up from germline, CDR1 is LGHDT and CDR2 is YNNKEL (reference sequence). The CDR3 runs 15 residues. CDR3 sequence (DNA): TGTGCCAGCAGTACCGACAGGGACAAGCGGAACACCATATATTTT. As protein: CASSTDRDKRNTIYF.

The chain couples TRBV10-3 to TRBJ2-1, with 7 bases lining up with TRBD2. Germline lookup yields CDR1 ENHRY and CDR2 SYGVKD. With V trimmed by 6 bases and J by 3 bases, 8 bases remained unmatched. The CDR3 runs 15 residues. Here the CDR3 reads CAIRDGAGLYNEQFF. In DNA, the CDR3 is TGTGCCATCAGGGATGGAGCGGGACTCTACAATGAGCAGTTCTTC.

The CDR3 DNA is TGTGCCAGTAGTACAGGGGACAGGGGAGGCTATGGCTACACCTTC. Translated, it gives CASSTGDRGGYGYTF. The V and J genes are TRBV19 and TRBJ1-2; 10 bases are a match to TRBD1. The length of the CDR3 is 15 residues. The junction had 6 bases not matched to a gene; V was cut back by 4 bases and J by 4 bases. CDR1 is LNHDA and CDR2 is SQIVND in the germline V gene (reference sequence).